A single sample is the source of the 10 T cell receptor beta chains below, sequenced in a study of T cell repertoires in aging, cancer and after chemotherapy. Multiplex touch-down PCR with TRB-A/B primers amplified rearranged V-D-J TRB sequences. TCRdb called the multiplex PCR reads again in MiXCR, with one record for every CDR3 protein. Among approximately 12,000 distinct CDR3 sequences listed, roughly a quarter were seen once. TCR beta rearrangements were amplified from peripheral blood genomic DNA. The specimen was blood. The source of these receptors is a human donor in good health.

V gene TRBV7-6 combines with J gene TRBJ1-4, with TRBD1 matching over 7 bases. The germline CDR1 and CDR2 sequences are SGHVS and FNYEAQ. The CDR3 loop spans 14 amino acids. V was clipped by 5 bases and J by 7 bases; unmatched bases: 7. DNA for the CDR3: TGTGCCAGCAGCAGTAGACAGGGTACTGAAAAACTGTTTTTT. Translating it yields CASSSRQGTEKLFF.

In its sample, this clonotype was seen a few times. CDR3 region: CATSLEGKSGYTF. The CDR3 DNA is TGTGCCACCTCTTTAGAGGGGAAGTCTGGCTACACCTTC. The rearrangement uses TRBV6-2 or TRBV6-3 and TRBJ1-2; D is possibly TRBD1 (5 bases). V was shortened by 10 bases and J by 7 bases, with 19 bases between the two germline ends. Germline V gene lookup returns CDR1 MNHEY and CDR2 SVGEGT. The CDR3 is 13 residues long.

This chain links TRBV5-1 with TRBJ2-1; TRBD2 agrees at 8 bases. J gave up 5 bases and V 6 bases, and 10 bases lay outside the gene matches. Per germline, CDR1 SGHRS and CDR2 YFSETQ. This CDR3 contains 15 residues. Here the CDR3 DNA reads TGCGCCAGCACTTTCGGGGGGGGCGACAACAATGAGCAGTTCTTC. Translating gives CASTFGGGDNNEQFF.

About this clonotype: A clone one base away is much larger, so this may be a read error. This chain connects TRBV10-3 to TRBJ2-7; possibly TRBD1 or TRBD2 for D (5 bases each). Germline CDR1 and CDR2: ENHRY and SYGVKD. The CDR3 spans 12 residues. Trimming removed 8 bases from V and 6 bases from J, with 14 bases in between. This CDR3 reads CAIGRELGEQYV. CDR3 nucleotides: TGTGCCATCGGCAGGGAGTTGGGCGAGCAGTACGTC.

Judged by abundance, this clonotype is medium-sized. The chain carries TRBV20-1 and TRBJ2-7; D remains unclear. This CDR3 has 14 amino acids. Germline CDR1 and CDR2: DFQATT and SNEGSKA (reference sequence). V shed 0 bases and J shed 1 base, with 10 bases lying between them. CDR3 in DNA: TGCAGTGCTAGAGACACCGACGGATCCTACGAGCAGTACGTC. This gives the protein CSARDTDGSYEQYV.

This clonotype is classed as medium-sized (0.01 to 0.1%). The chain links TRBV6-4 to TRBJ2-2; D is undetermined. Trimming cost V 6 bases and J 6 bases, with 11 bases left between them. This CDR3 spans 13 amino acids. CDR1 MRHNA and CDR2 SNTAGT come from the germline V gene. The CDR3 is CASRPTVAGELFF. In DNA form, the CDR3 reads TGTGCCAGCAGACCTACTGTAGCCGGGGAGCTGTTTTTT.

This clonotype was seen a few times. The CDR3 reads CASSPPVRDTVLEQFF. The DNA of the CDR3 is TGTGCCAGCTCACCGCCCGTCCGGGACACCGTTCTAGAGCAGTTCTTC. The V gene is TRBV18, the J gene TRBJ2-1; the D gene is possibly TRBD1 (6 bases). The germline V gene encodes CDR1 KGHSH and CDR2 LQKENI. This CDR3 region has 16 residues. V gave up 3 bases and J gave up 10 bases, with 22 bases separating them.

This clonotype is labeled as medium-sized. CDR3 sequence (DNA): TGTGCCAGCAGTTTAAGAGGGAGTTATGGCTACACCTTC. Its protein product is CASSLRGSYGYTF. The chain combines TRBV27 with TRBJ1-2; D ambiguous. The CDR3 has 13 residues. Germline CDR1 reads MNHEY; CDR2 reads SMNVEV (reference sequence). The V end was cut by 2 bases, the J end by 5 bases, with 9 bases between.

The DNA of the CDR3 is TGCGCCAGCAGTGAGACATATACGCAGTATTTT. Amino acid sequence: CASSETYTQYF. The chain links TRBV10-1 to TRBJ2-3; the D is unclear. Germline CDR1 reads WNHNN; CDR2 reads SYGVQD (reference sequence). CDR3 length equals 11 residues. V dropped 2 bases and J dropped 7 bases, with 4 bases sitting between them.

This chain uses TRBV24-1 with TRBJ2-3; D possibly uses TRBD1 or TRBD2 (7 bases each). V lost 5 bases to trimming and J lost 3 bases, with 23 bases between them. This CDR3 is 18 amino acids long. Germline values: CDR1 KGHDR, CDR2 SFDVKD. The CDR3 DNA is TGTGCCACCAGTGCCTCTTGGGGGGGACAGTTCAGGACAGATACGCAGTATTTT. Its translation is CATSASWGGQFRTDTQYF.